This T cell receptor (beta chain) was recorded in a study of CD8+ T cells in alopecia areata. Study details: Patients in the treated group were given tofacitinib by mouth, 5 to 10 mg twice a day.

Documented treatment: oral pan-JAK inhibitor, 5-10 mg twice daily. General observations from the study: Numerous expanded lesional clones remained in scalp and blood during tofacitinib. Affected scalp, especially in alopecia totalis/universalis, had a higher clonality than normal scalp did.

V dropped 0 bases and J dropped 4 bases, with 10 bases sitting between them. Germline loops: CDR1 SEHNR, CDR2 FQNEAQ (reference sequence). The CDR3 extends over 14 amino acids. This clone was picked up a small number of times. Its antigen is not identified. RNA, once extracted, was reverse transcribed into cDNA for use as the sequencing template. The repertoire was sequenced with immunoSEQ multiplex PCR; TCRdb's copy has only in-frame clones and lacks some. The table has around 270,000 clones, more than 45% seen once; the top ten hold under 2%. The receptor was derived from a human donor with alopecia areata. Sequencing was performed on CD4+ T cells sorted from blood, taken at week 24, from a patient treated with tofacitinib. The chain couples TRBV7-9 to TRBJ2-7; D could derive from TRBD1 or TRBD2 (6 bases each). The CDR3 coding sequence is TGTGCCAGCAGCTTAGCATGGGGGGCGTACGAGCAGTACTTC. The encoded protein is CASSLAWGAYEQYF. Full variable domain (rest looked up from reference TRBV7-9 and TRBJ2-7): DTGVSQNPRHKITKRGQNVTFRCDPISEHNRLYWYRQTLGQGPEFLTYFQNEAQLEKSRLLSDRFSAERPKGSFSTLEIQRTEQGDSAMYLCASSLAWGAYEQYFGPGTRLTVT.